This T cell receptor (beta chain) derives from a study of shared clonotypes between healthy human individuals. Study-wide context: The people who gave samples were a couple of women and three men aged 18 to 49.

All donors were healthy HIV-negative adults lacking recent acute infections or vaccinations. For this clone: No antigen is known for it.

The unsorted PBMC replicate PCRs were performed with approximately 330 ng DNA, some 32,000 T cell genomes. The method was immunoSEQ multiplex PCR; TCRdb's version includes in-frame clones alone and lacks a portion of them. The sample includes a few hundred thousand clones, about 80% seen only once; the top ten take 12%. The CDR3 loop spans 16 amino acids. Trimming removed 0 bases from V and 2 bases from J, with 11 bases in between. Germline assignment: CDR1 SNHLY and CDR2 FYNNEI. The study, taken as a whole, reports: The sole specimen, blood, was sampled, and tissue repertoires likely differ.

The TCR sequence derives from a woman aged 40 to 50 in good health. Some clones in this sample may be carry-over from other donors' samples. Material: PBMCs. The J gene is TRBJ2-1, the V gene TRBV2; the D gene is possibly TRBD2 (6 bases). The CDR3: CASSEAISGTYNEQFF. CDR3 DNA: TGTGCCAGCAGTGAAGCTATTAGCGGAACCTACAATGAGCAGTTCTTC. The variable domain in full, with the rest retrieved from reference TRBV2 and TRBJ2-1, is EPEVTQTPSHQVTQMGQEVILRCVPISNHLYFYWYRQILGQKVEFLVSFYNNEISEKSEIFDDQFSVERPDGSNFTLKIRSTKLEDSAMYFCASSEAISGTYNEQFFGPGTRLTVL.